These 9 T cell receptor beta chains were sequenced from one sample in a study of OX40 agonist ivuxolimab in advanced cancers. Profiling relied on immunoSEQ multiplex PCR, and the TCRdb table lists in-frame clones only, not all of them. The table includes tens of thousands of clones, around 77% detected once. The sample in question was CD4+ or CD8+ T cells sorted from blood, obtained in a trial of the OX40 agonist ivuxolimab. These receptors all stem from an adult with an advanced solid tumor such as melanoma, head and neck, liver or kidney cancer.

The chain employs TRBV11-2 and TRBJ2-5; D possibly corresponds to TRBD2 (5 bases). The closer fit of TRBJ2-7 to the DNA end suggests the J call may be wrong. CDR3 length equals 14 residues. CDR1 SGHAT and CDR2 FQNNGV come from the germline V gene. The CDR3 DNA reads as TGTGCCAGCAGCAACAGACGGGGATCCTACGAGCAGTACTTC. It specifies CASSNRRGSYEQYF.

This chain links TRBV6-5 with TRBJ1-2; possibly TRBD1 for D (5 bases). The germline V gene has CDR1 MNHEY and CDR2 SVGAGI. The CDR3 totals 13 residues. With 4 bases removed from V and 3 bases from J, the gap between germline ends came to 9 bases. CDR3 residues: CASSSGTYYGYTF. CDR3 coding DNA: TGTGCCAGCAGTTCCGGGACGTACTATGGCTACACCTTC.

This clone was counted once. The chain is built from TRBV19 and TRBJ1-1; D is perhaps TRBD1 (6 bases). Germline CDR1 LNHDA, CDR2 SQIVND (reference sequence). Trimming left V 6 bases short and J 8 bases short, with 22 bases between. This CDR3 is built from 15 residues. CDR3 DNA sequence: TGTGCCAGTAGCCAGTACAGGGAGGTAGGAGACGAAGCTTTCTTT. Protein: CASSQYREVGDEAFF.

V gene TRBV27 combines with J gene TRBJ2-3; 7 bases map to TRBD2. Germline V lookup: CDR1 MNHEY, CDR2 SMNVEV (reference sequence). With V trimmed by 1 base and J by 2 bases, 6 bases remained unmatched. The length of the CDR3 is 16 residues. The CDR3 sequence: CASSLLASGNTDTQYF. The CDR3, as DNA: TGTGCCAGCAGTTTATTGGCTAGCGGAAACACAGATACGCAGTATTTT.

The J gene is TRBJ2-3, the V gene TRBV28; D unresolved. The CDR3 contains 14 residues. Germline CDR1 and CDR2: MDHEN and SYDVKM. V lost 6 bases, J lost 5 bases, and 15 bases lay in between. The CDR3 is CASSQPSNKDTQYF. For the CDR3, the DNA is TGTGCCAGCAGCCAACCCTCAAATAAAGATACGCAGTATTTT. Looking up the rest from reference TRBV28 and TRBJ2-3 gives the full variable domain: DVKVTQSSRYLVKRTGEKVFLECVQDMDHENMFWYRQDPGLGLRLIYFSYDVKMKEKGDIPEGYSVSREKKERFSLILESASTNQTSMYLCASSQPSNKDTQYFGPGTRLTVL.

This rearrangement joins TRBV7-9 to TRBJ2-1, with a possible D match to TRBD1 (6 bases). The germline V and J ends were trimmed by 3 bases and 8 bases, with 11 bases remaining between them. Per the germline V gene, CDR1 is SEHNR and CDR2 is FQNEAQ (reference sequence). CDR3 length: 13 amino acids. CDR3 DNA sequence: TGTGCCAGCAGCTTGTTCACAGGGTATGAGCAGTTCTTC. This codes for CASSLFTGYEQFF. The entire variable domain, with the rest obtained from reference TRBV7-9 and TRBJ2-1, is as follows: DTGVSQNPRHKITKRGQNVTFRCDPISEHNRLYWYRQTLGQGPEFLTYFQNEAQLEKSRLLSDRFSAERPKGSFSTLEIQRTEQGDSAMYLCASSLFTGYEQFFGPGTRLTVL.

The chain recombines TRBV11-2 with TRBJ2-1, with D uncertain. Germline V gene sequence: CDR1 SGHAT, CDR2 FQNNGV. The V end was cut by 2 bases, the J end by 7 bases, with 9 bases between. The CDR3 extends over 13 amino acids. For the CDR3, the DNA is TGTGCCAGCAGCTTATCCCCTAATAATGAGCAGTTCTTC. Residues: CASSLSPNNEQFF.

This chain uses TRBV9 with TRBJ2-5; 7 nucleotides line up with TRBD1. Germline V gives CDR1 SGDLS, CDR2 YYNGEE. Trimming cost V 3 bases and J 0 bases; bases outside gene matches: 5. The CDR3 sequence is 15 residues long. The CDR3 region is CASSAGTADQETQYF. CDR3 sequence (DNA): TGTGCCAGCAGCGCCGGGACAGCAGACCAAGAGACCCAGTACTTC.

This chain joins TRBV10-2 and TRBJ2-7, with TRBD2 matching 7 bases. The CDR3 contains 14 residues. CDR1 is WSHSY and CDR2 is SAAADI in the germline V gene. The V gene end was trimmed by 2 bases and the J gene end by 4 bases; junction bases not matched to a gene: 5. CDR3 DNA: TGCGCCAGCAGTGAGGGGGGGGAAGGGTACGAGCAGTACTTC. Translation gives CASSEGGEGYEQYF.